Listed here are 4 T cell receptor beta chains from one sample, sequenced in a study of cytomegalovirus exposure and HLA in healthy donors. The assay was immunoSEQ multiplex PCR, and TCRdb's table has in-frame clones only and misses some. The sample records around 100,000 clones, roughly 94% being singletons. Sequencing was done on a sample of PBMCs. Receptor source: a woman aged 18-35 years in good health and CMV-seronegative.

V is TRBV7-8 and J is TRBJ2-3, with 10 bases fitting TRBD2. The CDR3 is 17 amino acids. The V segment lost 1 base and the J segment 6 bases; nucleotides outside the gene matches: 10. The V gene's germline CDR1 is SGHVS and CDR2 FQNEAQ. The CDR3 sequence: CASSLGSSSGGRDTQYF. In nucleotides, the CDR3 is TGTGCCAGCAGCTTAGGATCGTCTAGCGGGGGCAGGGATACGCAGTATTTT. Combining the CDR3 with reference TRBV7-8 and TRBJ2-3 gives the whole variable domain GAGVSQSPRYKVAKRGQDVALRCDPISGHVSLFWYQQALGQGPEFLTYFQNEAQLDKSGLPSDRFFAERPEGSVSTLKIQRTQQEDSAVYLCASSLGSSSGGRDTQYFGPGTRLTVL.

The genes are TRBV5-1 and TRBJ1-5; 12 bases are shared with TRBD1. The CDR3 totals 16 residues. The trim removed 0 bases at V and 4 bases at J, leaving 2 bases unmatched. Looked up from germline, CDR1 is SGHRS and CDR2 is YFSETQ. The CDR3 sequence: CASSLGDRGQNQPQHF. The CDR3 nucleotides are TGCGCCAGCAGCTTGGGGGACAGGGGGCAGAATCAGCCCCAGCATTTT.

V is TRBV6-1 and J is TRBJ1-5, with TRBD1 identical over 9 bases. V lost 8 bases and J lost 5; bases outside the gene matches: 10. The germline CDR1 and CDR2 sequences are MNHNS and SASEGT. The CDR3 is 15 amino acids. The CDR3 region is CASVFTGGVDQPQHF. CDR3 in DNA: TGTGCCAGCGTCTTCACAGGGGGCGTGGATCAGCCCCAGCATTTT.

This sequence joins TRBV25-1 and TRBJ2-3, with D possibly TRBD2 on 5 matching bases. Germline V gene sequence: CDR1 MGHDK, CDR2 SYGVNS. V was pared by 2 bases and J by 1 base, with 10 bases between. The CDR3 consists of 15 residues. The CDR3 nucleotides read TGTGCCAGCAGTGAACGAGCGGATGGCACAGATACGCAGTATTTT. This gives the protein CASSERADGTDTQYF.